One and the same sample provided the 28 T cell receptor beta chains below, sequenced in a study of blood T cell repertoires in COVID-19. Measured with immunoSEQ multiplex PCR; TCRdb has only the in-frame clones, and not every one. This sample has roughly 300,000 clones; approximately 84% occur once, and the top ten carry less than 4.5%. Sequencing used PBMCs or T cells enriched from blood (not recorded which). These receptor sequences come from a young man who had recovered from COVID-19.

The rearrangement links TRBV10-3 to TRBJ2-5, with TRBD2 identical over 7 bases. This CDR3 is 16 amino acids long. The junction had 10 bases not matched to a gene; V was cut back by 6 bases and J by 0 bases. Germline lookup yields CDR1 ENHRY and CDR2 SYGVKD. CDR3 sequence (DNA): TGTGCCATCAGCGAGGGAACCGGGGGGAACCAAGAGACCCAGTACTTC. Translation: CAISEGTGGNQETQYF.

This clone has just a few counts. This chain's CDR3 is CASSPSGRSTGELFF. DNA for the CDR3: TGTGCCAGCAGCCCTAGCGGGAGAAGCACCGGGGAGCTGTTTTTT. The V gene is TRBV11-1, the J gene TRBJ2-2; TRBD2 aligns across 10 bases. From germline, CDR1 is SGHAT and CDR2 FQDESV (reference sequence). The CDR3 totals 15 residues. V lost 5 bases, J lost 4 bases, and 4 bases stayed unmatched.

V gene TRBV23-1 combines with J gene TRBJ1-4; 10 bases are shared with TRBD1. TRBV23-1 is classed as an ORF, of uncertain function. The V gene end was trimmed by 4 bases and the J gene end by 8 bases; junction bases not matched to a gene: 7. This CDR3 has 15 residues. The CDR3 nucleotides are TGCGCCAGCAGTCTCCGACAGGGGGCGTGGGAAAAACTGTTTTTT. Protein product: CASSLRQGAWEKLFF.

J is TRBJ1-5 and V is TRBV5-6, with D unresolved. This CDR3 has 13 amino acids. The V gene's germline CDR1 is SGHDT and CDR2 YYEEEE. The germline V and J ends were trimmed by 4 bases and 9 bases, with 14 bases remaining between them. CDR3 loop: CASSPAAHGPQHF. CDR3 sequence (DNA): TGTGCCAGCAGCCCCGCGGCACATGGGCCCCAGCATTTT.

The V call is TRBV6-5, the J call TRBJ2-3, with D possibly TRBD2 on 5 matching bases. Trimming left V 7 bases short and J 3 bases short, with 17 bases between. Germline values: CDR1 MNHEY, CDR2 SVGAGI. CDR3 length: 15 amino acids. The CDR3 protein is CASTKTGRGTDTQYF. In nucleotides, the CDR3 is TGTGCCAGCACCAAGACTGGTAGAGGGACAGATACGCAGTATTTT.

The V gene is TRBV5-1, the J gene TRBJ2-5; 7 positions match TRBD1. Germline V gene data show CDR1 as SGHRS and CDR2 as YFSETQ. The junction had 5 bases not matched to a gene; V was cut back by 4 bases and J by 2 bases. This CDR3 spans 14 amino acids. DNA for the CDR3: TGCGCCAGCAGCCAGAGGACAGGTCAAGAGACCCAGTACTTC. This encodes CASSQRTGQETQYF.

This sequence joins TRBV2 and TRBJ2-1; TRBD2 matches at 9 bases. Unmatched junction bases numbered 12, after V lost 2 bases and J lost 7 bases. The CDR3 is made up of 17 amino acids. Per germline, CDR1 SNHLY and CDR2 FYNNEI. For the CDR3, the DNA is TGTGCCAGCAGTGAATACGGGGGAACTAGCGGGTTAAATGAGCAGTTCTTC. Its protein product is CASSEYGGTSGLNEQFF.

This chain links TRBV28 with TRBJ1-3; D is perhaps TRBD1 (6 bases). V was cut by 3 bases and J by 0 bases, with 9 bases left in between. The germline V gene has CDR1 MDHEN and CDR2 SYDVKM. The CDR3 extends over 15 amino acids. The chain's CDR3 is CASSFWDISGNTIYF. The CDR3 DNA is TGTGCCAGCAGTTTTTGGGACATCTCTGGAAACACCATATATTTT.

The V gene is TRBV25-1, the J gene TRBJ1-4; 7 bases line up with TRBD1. CDR1 and CDR2 from the germline V gene are MGHDK and SYGVNS. The J segment lost 8 bases and the V segment lost 8 bases, leaving 5 bases of the junction unmatched. The CDR3 extends over 12 amino acids. The CDR3: CASGRGGEKLFF. The CDR3 DNA reads TGTGCCAGCGGGCGAGGGGGCGAAAAACTGTTTTTT.

The chain links TRBV15 to TRBJ2-3; 9 bases line up with TRBD1. The V and J ends lost 3 bases and 4 bases, in that order; junction bases with no gene match: 8. The germline V gene encodes CDR1 LNHNV and CDR2 YYDKDF (reference sequence). CDR3 size: 16 residues. The CDR3 nucleotides are TGTGCCACCAGCAGGGACAGGGGCCTCTCAGCAGATACGCAGTATTTT. Encoded protein: CATSRDRGLSADTQYF.

This clone was detected only once. The chain recombines TRBV7-2 with TRBJ2-3; 8 positions match TRBD2. Unmatched junction bases numbered 14, after V lost 8 bases and J lost 4 bases. CDR1 is SGHTA and CDR2 is FQGNSA in the germline V gene. The CDR3 totals 16 residues. For the CDR3, the DNA is TGTGCCAGCTTACATCTTGGTAGCGGGAACGCAGATACGCAGTATTTT. Translating gives CASLHLGSGNADTQYF.

The V and J genes are TRBV19 and TRBJ2-1, with D possibly TRBD2 on 7 matching bases. Per the germline V gene, CDR1 is LNHDA and CDR2 is SQIVND (reference sequence). V dropped 5 bases and J dropped 8 bases, with 22 bases sitting between them. The length of the CDR3 is 16 residues. The CDR3 DNA reads TGTGCCAGTAGTGTAGGGGGACTACGAGAGTACGATGAGCAGTTCTTC. Translation: CASSVGGLREYDEQFF.

The rearrangement uses TRBV2 and TRBJ1-2; TRBD1 is a possible D gene (6 bases). V lost 11 bases and J lost 6, with 19 bases in between. Per the germline V gene, CDR1 is SNHLY and CDR2 is FYNNEI. The CDR3 is 13 residues long. In DNA form, the CDR3 reads TGTGCCCTCCCCCGGGCAGGGGCAGATGGCTACACCTTC. The encoded protein is CALPRAGADGYTF.

As DNA, the CDR3 is TGCGCCAGCAGCTCCCTCTACAGGCGGGGGGCCACCCGGGGGGCGACAGATACGCAGTATTTT. The encoded protein is CASSSLYRRGATRGATDTQYF. The chain carries TRBV5-1 and TRBJ2-3; TRBD2 matches at 8 bases. Germline CDR1 SGHRS, CDR2 YFSETQ. The V segment lost 3 bases and the J segment 3 bases; nucleotides outside the gene matches: 24. This CDR3 is built from 21 residues.

This clone was recorded once. This sequence joins TRBV24-1 and TRBJ2-7, with 8 bases identical to TRBD2. V gave up 6 bases and J gave up 0 bases; unmatched junction bases: 12. This CDR3 has 17 residues. The V gene's germline CDR1 is KGHDR and CDR2 SFDVKD. The CDR3 here is CATSSSLAGGSSYEQYF. CDR3 DNA sequence: TGTGCCACCAGTTCTTCCCTAGCGGGCGGGAGCTCCTACGAGCAGTACTTC.

The V call is TRBV11-3, the J call TRBJ1-1; D is perhaps TRBD1 (5 bases). The CDR3 has 13 residues. Trimming took 5 bases from V and 0 from J, leaving 7 bases between them. Germline assignment: CDR1 SGHNT and CDR2 YENEEA. CDR3 in amino acids: CASSQQVNTEAFF. As DNA, the CDR3 is TGTGCCAGCAGCCAACAGGTGAACACTGAAGCTTTCTTT.

CDR3 in amino acids: CASITTTSENIQYF. Written as DNA, the CDR3 is TGTGCCAGCATCACTACGACTAGCGAGAACATTCAGTACTTC. J is TRBJ2-4 and V is TRBV6-5; the match to TRBD2 covers 8 bases. This CDR3 comprises 14 residues. CDR1 and CDR2 from the germline V gene are MNHEY and SVGAGI. V lost 7 bases and J lost 7; bases outside the gene matches: 9.

The chain uses TRBV29-1 and TRBJ1-2; D is undetermined. Germline V gene data show CDR1 as SQVTM and CDR2 as ANQGSEA. This CDR3 has 12 amino acids. V lost 4 bases and J 4 bases, leaving 10 bases between the germline ends. CDR3 coding DNA: TGCAGCGTTGCGATAGACTTCTATGGCTACACCTTC. Translation gives CSVAIDFYGYTF.

This clone was detected a few times. The genes are TRBV10-3 and TRBJ1-5; 10 bases map to TRBD1. Losses at the gene ends were 7 bases for V and 5 bases for J; bases not matched to a gene: 5. CDR3 length: 14 residues. Germline assignment: CDR1 ENHRY and CDR2 SYGVKD. The CDR3 sequence is CAINGQGGYQPQHF. CDR3 DNA: TGTGCCATCAACGGACAGGGGGGGTATCAGCCCCAGCATTTT.

The CDR3 is CASSRRQGQGETQYF. In nucleotides, the CDR3 is TGTGCCAGCAGCCGGAGACAGGGCCAGGGAGAGACCCAGTACTTC. This chain joins TRBV5-8 and TRBJ2-5; 7 nucleotides align to TRBD1. The germline CDR1 and CDR2 sequences are SGHTS and YDEGEE. This CDR3 spans 15 amino acids. The V segment lost 4 bases and the J segment 4 bases; nucleotides outside the gene matches: 10.

The chain combines TRBV7-2 with TRBJ2-7; 7 bases fit TRBD2. Germline CDR1 is SGHTA and CDR2 is FQGNSA. V lost 6 bases and J lost 3; bases outside the gene matches: 11. The CDR3 consists of 15 residues. CDR3 sequence: CASSRVGERGYEQYF. The CDR3 coding sequence is TGTGCCAGCAGTCGGGTCGGGGAGCGGGGCTACGAGCAGTACTTC.

V usage is TRBV7-8 and J usage is TRBJ1-2, with no clear D. The V gene's germline CDR1 is SGHVS and CDR2 FQNEAQ. This CDR3 comprises 13 residues. With 1 base removed from V and 8 bases from J, the gap between germline ends came to 11 bases. CDR3 in amino acids: CASSLDTSYGYTF. CDR3 nucleotide sequence: TGTGCCAGCAGCTTAGACACCTCGTACGGCTACACCTTC.

V is TRBV19 and J is TRBJ1-5, with TRBD1 identical over 8 bases. Trimming took 1 base from V and 6 from J; bases not matched to a gene: 11. Germline assignment: CDR1 LNHDA and CDR2 SQIVND (reference sequence). CDR3 length: 17 amino acids. CDR3 DNA: TGTGCCAGTAGTATAGGCTTTGGACAGGGCAGGGGTCAGCCCCAGCATTTT. It yields the protein CASSIGFGQGRGQPQHF.

This sequence joins TRBV28 and TRBJ2-7; TRBD1 matches at 9 bases. The V gene's germline CDR1 is MDHEN and CDR2 SYDVKM. CDR3 length equals 13 residues. V lost 5 bases to trimming and J lost 11 bases; unmatched junction nucleotides: 10. The CDR3, as DNA: TGTGCCAGCAGTCCCGCCTCCGACAGGGGGGAGTACTTC. Its translation is CASSPASDRGEYF.

This chain uses TRBV28 with TRBJ2-5, with 13 bases matching TRBD2. Unmatched junction bases numbered 3, after V lost 5 bases and J lost 3 bases. The CDR3 contains 15 residues. CDR1 is MDHEN, CDR2 SYDVKM, per germline. CDR3 protein: CASSHGLAGEETQYF. The CDR3, as DNA: TGTGCCAGCAGTCACGGACTAGCGGGGGAAGAGACCCAGTACTTC.

This clone was seen a single time. The chain joins TRBV11-3 to TRBJ2-2; possibly TRBD2 for D (6 bases). V was shortened by 3 bases and J by 7 bases, with 15 bases between the two germline ends. CDR3 length: 15 residues. The germline V gene encodes CDR1 SGHNT and CDR2 YENEEA. The CDR3 loop is CASSLGGITGGELFF. DNA for the CDR3: TGTGCCAGCAGCTTGGGCGGGATAACCGGCGGGGAGCTGTTTTTT.

V is TRBV6-5 and J is TRBJ2-2; the D is unclear. V lost 0 bases, J lost 9 bases, and 14 bases lay in between. CDR1 and CDR2 (germline): MNHEY, SVGAGI. The CDR3 sequence is 15 residues long. In DNA, the CDR3 is TGTGCCAGCAGTTACTCCGCGGTCCAGCTTAGGGAGCTGTTTTTT. It specifies CASSYSAVQLRELFF.

For this clone: At one end, the junction sequence differs from germline, possibly due to a read error. The chain joins TRBV7-7 to TRBJ2-5, with 7 bases matching TRBD1. CDR3 size: 15 residues. The germline gives CDR1 SSHAT, CDR2 FNYEAQ (reference sequence). The CDR3 sequence: CASSFISTGVETQYF. The CDR3 DNA sequence: TGTGCTAGCAGCTTTATTTCAACAGGGGTGGAGACCCAGTACTTC.